This T cell receptor (beta chain) was found in a study of blood T cell repertoires in COVID-19. About the study: COVID-19 samples, acute and convalescent, were from the United States, Italy and Spain.

While infection was still active, Seattle patients were enrolled and then followed longitudinally. Sequenced by immunoSEQ multiplex PCR; TCRdb stores in-frame clones only, minus some. The sample contains 300,000 to 450,000 clones, around 87% of which appear only once. CDR3 length: 16 residues. Trimming removed 6 bases from V and 8 bases from J, with 25 bases in between. CDR1 is SNHLY, CDR2 FYNNEI, per germline. This receptor was obtained from a woman in her sixties or seventies with COVID-19, enrolled during active disease. V gene TRBV2 combines with J gene TRBJ1-1; D may be TRBD1 (5 bases). Sequencing was carried out using peripheral blood. CDR3 in amino acids: CASSGRIGGTRDEAFF. The CDR3 nucleotides read TGTGCCAGCAGCGGCAGGATCGGGGGGACCCGGGACGAAGCTTTCTTT.